A selection of T cell receptor beta chains follows, all from one sample in a study of T cell changes during pregnancy in multiple sclerosis. The assay was immunoSEQ multiplex PCR, and TCRdb's table has in-frame clones only and misses some. The sample holds some 44,000 clones, approximately 90% seen once. The input for sequencing was CD4+ T cells from peripheral blood mononuclear cells, taken before pregnancy. The source is a female donor with multiple sclerosis, enrolled in a pregnancy study. Both conserved end residues are part of each CDR3. Fields, in order: clone size, J gene, D gene, V gene, CDR3 protein, CDR3 DNA. The D gene is left open where the match is weak. Not every row has a clone size; where given, it reads once, few, many or a size class.

.	TRBJ1-4	TRBD1	TRBV4-3	CASSQRLTGTGSSTNEKLFF	TGCGCCAGCAGCCAACGACTTACCGGGACAGGGAGTAGTACTAATGAAAAACTGTTTTTT
once	TRBJ2-1	.	TRBV11-2	CASSSPRFGSPHLGEQFF	TGTGCCAGCAGCTCCCCCCGGTTCGGATCTCCTCACCTAGGTGAGCAGTTCTTC
.	TRBJ2-7	.	TRBV2	CASIWRGGPTYEQYF	TGTGCCAGCATCTGGAGGGGGGGACCTACCTACGAGCAGTACTTC
.	TRBJ2-3	.	TRBV7-3	CASSLTQIDTQYF	TGTGCCAGCAGCTTAACTCAAATAGATACGCAGTATTTT
.	TRBJ1-1	.	TRBV7-8	CASSLRKNTEAFF	TGTGCCAGCAGCTTGCGGAAGAACACTGAAGCTTTCTTT
.	TRBJ2-5	.	TRBV5-1	CASSLASTQETQYF	TGCGCCAGCAGCTTGGCGAGTACCCAAGAGACCCAGTACTTC
.	TRBJ2-2	TRBD2	TRBV6-1	CASTPLAGAPGELFF	TGTGCCAGCACGCCACTAGCGGGAGCCCCCGGGGAGCTGTTTTTT
.	TRBJ1-1	TRBD1	TRBV7-6	CASSPQGGRDTEAFF	TGTGCCAGCAGCCCCCAGGGGGGTCGGGACACTGAAGCTTTCTTT
.	TRBJ1-5	.	TRBV19	CASTHEAAGQPQHF	TGTGCCAGTACCCACGAGGCCGCGGGGCAGCCCCAGCATTTT
.	TRBJ2-2	TRBD1	TRBV2	CATITSARRGFTGELFF	TGTGCCACCATAACAAGCGCGCGCAGGGGGTTCACCGGGGAGCTGTTTTTT